The clone carrying this T cell receptor (beta chain) occurred many times. This entry belongs to a study of T cells in Graves' hyperthyroidism and ophthalmopathy. The germline V gene has CDR1 SGDLS and CDR2 YYNGEE. This CDR3 has 15 amino acids. V trimming: 4 bases; J trimming: 4 bases; junction bases outside the gene matches: 8. Template material for amplifying TCR beta CDR3 regions consisted of RNA transcripts. In the first-round RT-PCR of the TCR CDR3, the HTBI primer set was used. TCRdb re-analysed the multiplex PCR reads in MiXCR, keeping a single row per CDR3 protein. This sample has about half a million distinct CDR3 sequences, with roughly 23% found just once.

The chain uses TRBV9 and TRBJ2-1, with TRBD1 matching over 7 bases. Sequencing was done on a sample of blood. The TCR comes from an older woman with Graves' ophthalmopathy. CDR3 sequence: CASSTHGTEYNEQFF. In DNA form, the CDR3 reads TGTGCCAGCAGCACACACGGGACAGAGTACAATGAGCAGTTCTTC.